The clone carrying this T cell receptor beta chain was counted between two and nine times. The sample originates from a study of response to subunit inactivated influenza vaccine. CDR3 length: 12 amino acids. V was shortened by 6 bases and J by 3 bases, with 12 bases between the two germline ends. Germline loops: CDR1 DFQATT, CDR2 SNEGSKA (reference sequence). TCRdb used MiXCR to reprocess the RT-PCR reads, holding one entry per CDR3 protein. The table has 400,000 to 650,000 distinct CDR3 sequences, approximately 7.3% seen once; the top ten hold around 13%. This TCR derives from a man in his fifties or sixties who received an inactivated influenza vaccine. V gene TRBV20-1 combines with J gene TRBJ2-7; D is possibly TRBD1 (6 bases). Material: PBMCs from blood, obtained less than 30 months after vaccination. This CDR3 reads CSALQQGYEQYF. As DNA, the CDR3 is TGCAGTGCCCTACAACAGGGCTACGAGCAGTACTTC.